One and the same sample provided the 27 T cell receptor beta chains below, sequenced in a study of Ad26.COV2.S vaccination and SARS-CoV-2 variants. The data were produced by immunoSEQ multiplex PCR, yet TCRdb's version contains in-frame clones alone and is incomplete. The table lists around 270,000 clones, about 83% of them singletons. The treatment here: 19 received Ad26.COV2.S at low or high dose, single or two shots; roughly five received placebo; per-sample allocation not given. The investigators took samples on day 63 after the first vaccine or placebo injection. Sequencing used peripheral blood, obtained in a trial of Ad26.COV2.S vaccine versus placebo. These receptors all stem from a person aged 18 to 59 who received the Ad26.COV2.S COVID-19 vaccine or a placebo.

The rearrangement joins TRBV24-1 to TRBJ2-3; TRBD2 matches at 8 bases. This CDR3 has 15 residues. Germline loops: CDR1 KGHDR, CDR2 SFDVKD. With 4 bases clipped from V and 2 bases from J, the junction kept 4 bases outside the gene matches. CDR3 sequence reads: CATSEAGESTDTQYF. CDR3 coding DNA: TGTGCCACCAGTGAAGCGGGGGAATCCACAGATACGCAGTATTTT.

V gene TRBV5-4 combines with J gene TRBJ2-2, with TRBD2 matching over 11 bases. CDR3 size: 15 residues. The germline gives CDR1 SGHNT, CDR2 YYREEE (reference sequence). The ends lost 2 bases at V and 7 bases at J; junction bases unmatched: 4. The CDR3 protein is CASSFLAGGHGELFF. Written as DNA, the CDR3 is TGTGCCAGCAGCTTCCTAGCGGGGGGTCACGGGGAGCTGTTTTTT. The full variable domain, its missing parts supplied by reference TRBV5-4 and TRBJ2-2, is ETGVTQSPTHLIKTRGQQVTLRCSSQSGHNTVSWYQQALGQGPQFIFQYYREEENGRGNFPPRFSGLQFPNYSSELNVNALELDDSALYLCASSFLAGGHGELFFGEGSRLTVL.

This clone has just one count. The chain links TRBV5-1 to TRBJ2-5; 12 nucleotides align to TRBD1. V gave up 4 bases and J gave up 5 bases; unmatched junction bases: 9. There are 16 residues in the CDR3. In germline, CDR1 is SGHRS, CDR2 YFSETQ. The CDR3 spells CASSITGTGGGETQYF. The CDR3 DNA reads as TGCGCCAGCAGCATAACCGGGACAGGGGGCGGCGAGACCCAGTACTTC.

The chain has TRBV3-1 (or the pseudogene TRBV3-2) and TRBJ2-2; D call uncertain. Germline values: CDR1 LGHDT, CDR2 YNNKEL (reference sequence). V was cut by 1 base and J by 5 bases, with 5 bases left in between. This CDR3 is built from 13 residues. CDR3 sequence (DNA): TGTGCCAGCAGCCAAGTCAGGACCGGGGAGCTGTTTTTT. It is translated as CASSQVRTGELFF.

J is TRBJ2-3 and V is TRBV30; D gene uncertain. The germline V gene encodes CDR1 GTSNPN and CDR2 SVGIG (reference sequence). CDR3 length: 14 residues. Trimming took 0 bases from V and 1 from J, leaving 8 bases between them. The CDR3 coding sequence is TGTGCCTGGAGTGTAGGAGCTGGCACAGATACGCAGTATTTT. This codes for CAWSVGAGTDTQYF. Combining the CDR3 with reference TRBV30 and TRBJ2-3 gives the whole variable domain SQTIHQWPATLVQPVGSPLSLECTVEGTSNPNLYWYRQAAGRGLQLLFYSVGIGQISSEVPQNLSASRPQDRQFILSSKKLLLSDSGFYLCAWSVGAGTDTQYFGPGTRLTVL.

The chain is built from TRBV7-2 and TRBJ2-1; 11 nucleotides agree with TRBD2. J gave up 3 bases and V 4 bases, and 11 bases lay outside the gene matches. The CDR3 consists of 18 residues. Germline-derived CDR1 and CDR2 are SGHTA and FQGNSA. The CDR3 coding sequence is TGTGCCAGCAGCTCCACTAGCGGGAGCCCTAGGGGCTACAATGAGCAGTTCTTC. Translation gives CASSSTSGSPRGYNEQFF.

The rearrangement joins TRBV9 to TRBJ1-2; D unclear. The V and J ends lost 0 bases and 0 bases respectively, with 9 bases between them. Germline CDR1 and CDR2: SGDLS and YYNGEE. This CDR3 has 15 residues. CDR3 region: CASSVEGFTNYGYTF. CDR3 in DNA: TGTGCCAGCAGCGTAGAAGGTTTCACTAACTATGGCTACACCTTC.

Of note for this clone: A read error is likely, as this CDR3 ends without the conserved phenylalanine or tryptophan. The DNA is omitted, as the CDR3 cannot be located on it reliably, and the CDR3 follows TCRdb's listing. The gene calls are TRBV11-2 and TRBJ1-1; the table's D call, TRBD1, has no DNA check behind it. The CDR3 is 13 amino acids in total, end residues counted. Germline V lookup: CDR1 SGHAT, CDR2 FQNNGV. The CDR3 reads CASSLNRDSQVLL.

The chain uses TRBV30 and TRBJ2-5; TRBD2 is a possible D gene (5 bases). Germline CDR1 and CDR2: GTSNPN and SVGIG (reference sequence). Trimming removed 3 bases from V and 0 bases from J, with 8 bases in between. The CDR3 totals 13 residues. The CDR3 loop reads CAWRFGNQETQYF. CDR3 DNA: TGTGCCTGGAGATTCGGGAACCAAGAGACCCAGTACTTC.

The chain recombines TRBV27 with TRBJ2-3; possibly TRBD2 for D (6 bases). CDR1 and CDR2 from the germline V gene are MNHEY and SMNVEV (reference sequence). The CDR3 contains 16 residues. Trimming shortened V by 7 bases and J by 3 bases, and 20 bases separated the two germline ends. The CDR3 coding sequence is TGTGCCAGCACCCTAGTCGGGAGTGGGGTTACAGATACGCAGTATTTT. Translating gives CASTLVGSGVTDTQYF.

The J gene is TRBJ2-7, the V gene TRBV7-2; TRBD1 agrees at 8 bases. This CDR3 has 15 residues. The junction had 8 bases not matched to a gene; V was cut back by 2 bases and J by 5 bases. Germline loops: CDR1 SGHTA, CDR2 FQGNSA. The CDR3 bases are TGTGCCAGCAGCTTAATCTCGGACAGGGTTGACGAGCAGTACTTC. This encodes CASSLISDRVDEQYF. Looking up the rest from reference TRBV7-2 and TRBJ2-7 gives the full variable domain: GAGVSQSPSNKVTEKGKDVELRCDPISGHTALYWYRQSLGQGLEFLIYFQGNSAPDKSGLPSDRFSAERTGGSVSTLTIQRTQQEDSAVYLCASSLISDRVDEQYFGPGTRLTVT.

V and J are TRBV18 and TRBJ1-6, with 9 bases lining up with TRBD1. The CDR3 extends over 15 amino acids. J lost 11 bases, V lost 8 bases, and 13 bases had no gene match. Germline CDR1 KGHSH, CDR2 LQKENI. CDR3 sequence reads: CASTGQQGAQAPLHF. The CDR3 nucleotides are TGTGCCAGCACAGGCCAACAGGGGGCCCAAGCACCCCTCCACTTT.

The chain employs TRBV25-1 and TRBJ1-6; 7 nucleotides agree with TRBD1. The CDR3 is made up of 14 amino acids. Germline V gives CDR1 MGHDK, CDR2 SYGVNS. Trimming removed 6 bases from V and 4 bases from J; junction bases left unmatched: 3. DNA of the CDR3: TGTGCCAGCAGACGGGACAGTTATAATTCACCCCTCCACTTT. As protein: CASRRDSYNSPLHF.

V and J are TRBV7-9 and TRBJ1-2; D perhaps matches TRBD1 (6 bases). CDR3 size: 13 residues. V was shortened by 5 bases and J by 4 bases, with 11 bases between the two germline ends. Germline values: CDR1 SEHNR, CDR2 FQNEAQ (reference sequence). The CDR3 nucleotides read TGTGCCAGCAGCGAAGGACAGTTCTATGGCTACACCTTC. It encodes CASSEGQFYGYTF.

In DNA, the CDR3 is TGTGCCATCAAGATGGGTCAGGGGGTTGGTGGCTACACCTTC. Translated, it gives CAIKMGQGVGGYTF. The genes are TRBV10-3 and TRBJ1-2, with 7 bases that match TRBD1. V lost 7 bases to trimming and J lost 7 bases; unmatched junction nucleotides: 12. This CDR3 is 14 amino acids long. The germline V gene encodes CDR1 ENHRY and CDR2 SYGVKD.

This clone occurred a few times. The rearrangement uses TRBV11-2 and TRBJ1-1; D might be TRBD1 (5 bases). The germline gives CDR1 SGHAT, CDR2 FQNNGV. The CDR3 contains 15 residues. The V and J ends lost 1 base and 4 bases respectively, with 13 bases between them. The CDR3 nucleotides are TGTGCCAGCAGCTTAGTAAAGGGGACTGGCACTGAAGCTTTCTTT. Translation gives CASSLVKGTGTEAFF. Supplemented by reference TRBV11-2 and TRBJ1-1, the full variable domain reads EAGVAQSPRYKIIEKRQSVAFWCNPISGHATLYWYQQILGQGPKLLIQFQNNGVVDDSQLPKDRFSAERLKGVDSTLKIQPAKLEDSAVYLCASSLVKGTGTEAFFGQGTRLTVV.

V and J are TRBV30 and TRBJ1-1; TRBD1 agrees at 7 bases. Germline V gene sequence: CDR1 GTSNPN, CDR2 SVGIG (reference sequence). Losses at the gene ends were 1 base for V and 5 bases for J; bases not matched to a gene: 4. The CDR3 extends over 13 amino acids. Here the CDR3 reads CAWSEGARTEAFF. As DNA, the CDR3 is TGTGCCTGGAGTGAGGGGGCTAGGACTGAAGCTTTCTTT.

The chain uses TRBV7-9 and TRBJ2-1, with 13 bases matching TRBD2. Germline V gene lookup returns CDR1 SEHNR and CDR2 FQNEAQ (reference sequence). The CDR3 contains 16 residues. Losses at the gene ends were 8 bases for V and 9 bases for J; bases not matched to a gene: 13. The CDR3 coding sequence is TGTGCCAGCGGATGGGTACTAGCGGGAGGGCGTAGTGAGCAGTTCTTC. Its protein product is CASGWVLAGGRSEQFF.

J is TRBJ2-6 and V is TRBV19; no clear D. There are 15 residues in the CDR3. Deletions cut 7 bases from V and 4 bases from J, with 14 bases between. The germline V gene encodes CDR1 LNHDA and CDR2 SQIVND (reference sequence). DNA for the CDR3: TGTGCCAGTACCCCTGAGGCAGACGGGGCCAACGTCCTGACTTTC. It translates to CASTPEADGANVLTF.

The chain combines TRBV7-9 with TRBJ2-3; TRBD2 aligns across 13 bases. The CDR3 length is 16 residues. V shed 5 bases and J 2 bases; nucleotides not matched to a gene: 4. CDR1 is SEHNR and CDR2 is FQNEAQ in the germline V gene (reference sequence). The CDR3 loop is CASSAGTSGDTDTQYF. As DNA, the CDR3 is TGTGCCAGCAGCGCCGGGACTAGCGGGGACACAGATACGCAGTATTTT.

The J gene is TRBJ2-3, the V gene TRBV7-9; 11 bases match TRBD1. Per the germline V gene, CDR1 is SEHNR and CDR2 is FQNEAQ (reference sequence). Unmatched junction bases numbered 6, after V lost 5 bases and J lost 5 bases. The CDR3 has 15 amino acids. CDR3 sequence (DNA): TGTGCCAGCAGCCCGGACAGGGGGCGGCTAGATACGCAGTATTTT. It translates to CASSPDRGRLDTQYF.

This rearrangement joins TRBV19 to TRBJ1-1; TRBD1 matches at 9 bases. J gave up 5 bases and V 7 bases, and 5 bases lay outside the gene matches. The CDR3 covers 13 residues. Germline loops: CDR1 LNHDA, CDR2 SQIVND (reference sequence). This chain's CDR3 is CASTLDRGTEAFF. The DNA for the CDR3 is TGTGCCAGTACCTTGGACAGGGGTACTGAAGCTTTCTTT.

The chain joins TRBV10-3 to TRBJ2-2; 11 bases fit TRBD1. V shed 6 bases, J shed 4 bases, and the junction held 4 bases outside the gene matches. The V gene's germline CDR1 is ENHRY and CDR2 SYGVKD. This CDR3 has 15 amino acids. CDR3 sequence: CAIRPGQGGTGELFF. Written as DNA, the CDR3 is TGTGCCATCAGACCGGGACAGGGGGGCACCGGGGAGCTGTTTTTT.

CDR3: CASIKGRTSYGYTF. In nucleotides, the CDR3 is TGTGCCAGCATTAAAGGACGGACATCCTATGGCTACACCTTC. The J gene is TRBJ1-2, the V gene TRBV6-5; D perhaps matches TRBD1 (5 bases). Germline CDR1 reads MNHEY; CDR2 reads SVGAGI. V was pared by 7 bases and J by 4 bases, with 16 bases between. This CDR3 spans 14 amino acids.

This sequence joins TRBV10-3 and TRBJ2-7; tentative D call: TRBD2 (6 bases). The CDR3 has 15 amino acids. The germline V gene encodes CDR1 ENHRY and CDR2 SYGVKD. Between the trimmed V and J ends, which lost 0 bases and 2 bases, there was a span of 11 bases. The CDR3 region has the DNA TGTGCCATCAGTGAGTCAGGTAGCGGAACCTACGAGCAGTACTTC. This encodes CAISESGSGTYEQYF.

A few counts support this clone. The sample contains more than one DNA sequence encoding this CDR3. The chain combines TRBV2 with TRBJ2-7; 9 bases are a match to TRBD1. V lost 6 bases to trimming and J lost 5 bases; unmatched junction nucleotides: 8. The CDR3 has 14 amino acids. Per germline, CDR1 SNHLY and CDR2 FYNNEI. CDR3 DNA sequence: TGTGCCAGCAGGCCTGGACAGGGGCTCCACGAGCAGTACGTC. Amino acids: CASRPGQGLHEQYV.

V is TRBV7-3 and J is TRBJ2-3; TRBD2 might be the D (5 bases). V was trimmed by 1 base and J by 6 bases, leaving 11 bases between them. The CDR3 contains 14 residues. Germline V gene sequence: CDR1 SGHTA, CDR2 FQGTGA. The CDR3 spells CASSLNGIYDTQYF. In DNA, the CDR3 is TGTGCCAGCAGCTTAAACGGGATTTACGATACGCAGTATTTT.